Below, 24 T cell receptor beta chains from the same sample are listed, as sequenced in a study of cytomegalovirus exposure and HLA in healthy donors. The method was immunoSEQ multiplex PCR; TCRdb's version includes in-frame clones alone and lacks a portion of them. This sample yields 190,000 or so clones, of which 65% to 90% are seen a single time; roughly 13% belongs to the top ten. The specimen was PBMCs. Receptors originate from a woman aged 25 to 45 in good health and CMV-seropositive.

J is TRBJ2-7 and V is TRBV10-3; weak D call: TRBD2 (5 bases). The CDR3 totals 12 residues. Germline assignment: CDR1 ENHRY and CDR2 SYGVKD. V was cut by 10 bases and J by 2 bases, with 12 bases left in between. The CDR3 protein is CANAAGAYEQYF. For the CDR3, the DNA is TGTGCCAACGCTGCCGGGGCCTACGAGCAGTACTTC.

The chain has TRBV11-2 and TRBJ2-7, with 11 nucleotides matching TRBD2. J lost 6 bases, V lost 3 bases, and 10 bases had no gene match. The CDR3 runs to 16 residues. Per the germline V gene, CDR1 is SGHAT and CDR2 is FQNNGV. In DNA, the CDR3 is TGTGCCAGCAGCTTCACCACGCTAGCGGGAGGTTCCGAGCAGTACTTC. This sequence encodes CASSFTTLAGGSEQYF. Based on the CDR3 plus reference TRBV11-2 and TRBJ2-7, the full variable domain is EAGVAQSPRYKIIEKRQSVAFWCNPISGHATLYWYQQILGQGPKLLIQFQNNGVVDDSQLPKDRFSAERLKGVDSTLKIQPAKLEDSAVYLCASSFTTLAGGSEQYFGPGTRLTVT.

The chain links TRBV6-6 to TRBJ1-1; no clear D. Germline V lookup: CDR1 MNHNY, CDR2 SVGAGI (reference sequence). V was trimmed by 7 bases and J by 1 base, leaving 10 bases between them. The CDR3 is 13 residues long. CDR3 bases: TGTGCCAGCATGAGAATCTGGAACACTGAAGCTTTCTTT. Translated, it gives CASMRIWNTEAFF.

The chain links TRBV5-1 to TRBJ2-5, with D maybe TRBD2 (6 bases). The CDR3 covers 14 residues. The V gene lost 4 bases and the J gene lost 1 base, with 11 bases spanning the gap. CDR1 is SGHRS and CDR2 is YFSETQ in the germline V gene. The CDR3 region has the DNA TGCGCCAGCAGCAGATCCGGGAGCCAAGAGACCCAGTACTTC. The encoded protein is CASSRSGSQETQYF.

CDR3 sequence: CASSRDSGLRGYTF. The CDR3 bases are TGTGCCAGCAGCCGGGACTCAGGCCTTCGTGGCTACACCTTC. The V gene is TRBV5-4, the J gene TRBJ1-2; maybe TRBD1 (5 bases). Trimming left V 4 bases short and J 7 bases short, with 17 bases between. The length of the CDR3 is 14 residues. The germline gives CDR1 SGHNT, CDR2 YYREEE (reference sequence).

V usage is TRBV18 and J usage is TRBJ2-1, with D possibly TRBD1 on 5 matching bases. Between the trimmed V and J ends, which lost 3 bases and 10 bases, there was a span of 10 bases. Germline V gives CDR1 KGHSH, CDR2 LQKENI. The CDR3 length is 12 residues. The CDR3 DNA follows: TGTGCCAGCTCACCGGAGTCAGGGGAGCAGTTCTTC. Translated, it gives CASSPESGEQFF.

The rearrangement links TRBV9 to TRBJ2-7, with D perhaps TRBD2 (5 bases). Germline V gives CDR1 SGDLS, CDR2 YYNGEE. The V end lost 0 bases, the J end lost 2 bases, and 9 bases lay between the germline ends. The CDR3 has 14 amino acids. CDR3 region: CASSVGAGTYEQYF. DNA of the CDR3: TGTGCCAGCAGCGTAGGGGCGGGCACCTACGAGCAGTACTTC.

CDR3: CASRAPGGSYNEQFF. In DNA, the CDR3 is TGTGCCAGCAGGGCTCCAGGGGGCTCCTACAATGAGCAGTTCTTC. The chain joins TRBV6-5 to TRBJ2-1; 7 positions agree with TRBD1. CDR3 length equals 15 residues. Germline V gives CDR1 MNHEY, CDR2 SVGAGI. The V gene end was trimmed by 6 bases and the J gene end by 0 bases; junction bases not matched to a gene: 5.

The chain joins TRBV2 to TRBJ2-1, with 10 bases matching TRBD2. CDR1 is SNHLY, CDR2 FYNNEI, per germline. V was clipped by 7 bases and J by 3 bases; unmatched bases: 9. The CDR3 runs 16 residues. This chain's CDR3 is CASIEGLAVIYNEQFF. CDR3 bases: TGTGCCAGCATCGAAGGACTAGCGGTAATCTACAATGAGCAGTTCTTC.

CDR3 bases: TGTGCCAGCAGCGTAGGGGACAGGGCCTACGAGCAGTACTTC. Translating it yields CASSVGDRAYEQYF. V gene TRBV9 combines with J gene TRBJ2-7; 9 nucleotides align to TRBD1. CDR3 length: 14 residues. Looked up from germline, CDR1 is SGDLS and CDR2 is YYNGEE. Germline trimming cut 0 bases from V and 2 bases from J; bases unmatched to any gene: 0.

The chain has TRBV6-5 and TRBJ2-3, with D unclear. The germline V gene encodes CDR1 MNHEY and CDR2 SVGAGI. This CDR3 spans 11 amino acids. V lost 6 bases and J 3 bases, leaving 4 bases between the germline ends. The CDR3 nucleotides read TGTGCCAGCAGCCAGACAGATACGCAGTATTTT. Protein: CASSQTDTQYF.

This clone was recorded only once. The V call is TRBV6-1, the J call TRBJ1-4; D not resolved. This CDR3 has 15 amino acids. Germline V lookup: CDR1 MNHNS, CDR2 SASEGT. V lost 4 bases, J lost 7 bases, and 16 bases lay in between. The CDR3 DNA follows: TGTGCCAGCAGTGCAAGTCCCTCAGGAGGTGAAAAACTGTTTTTT. Protein: CASSASPSGGEKLFF.

The chain has TRBV2 and TRBJ2-4; TRBD1 aligns across 10 bases. CDR3 size: 14 residues. J was trimmed by 5 bases and V by 3 bases; bases with no gene match: 1. Germline-derived CDR1 and CDR2 are SNHLY and FYNNEI. The CDR3 sequence is CASSEGQGQNIQYF. The CDR3 DNA sequence: TGTGCCAGCAGTGAGGGACAGGGGCAAAACATTCAGTACTTC.

This chain uses TRBV29-1 with TRBJ1-1; TRBD1 is a possible D gene (5 bases). V shed 2 bases and J shed 4 bases, with 14 bases lying between them. CDR3 length: 14 amino acids. The germline gives CDR1 SQVTM, CDR2 ANQGSEA. The chain's CDR3 is CSVEFRGSGTEAFF. The DNA of the CDR3 is TGCAGCGTTGAATTTAGGGGATCGGGCACTGAAGCTTTCTTT.

V and J are TRBV28 and TRBJ1-3, with a weak D call TRBD1 (6 bases). The CDR3 extends over 12 amino acids. Germline V CDR1 and CDR2: MDHEN, SYDVKM. V lost 3 bases, J lost 11 bases, and 11 bases lay in between. CDR3 loop: CASSFGPGAIYF. The CDR3 bases are TGTGCCAGCAGTTTTGGGCCAGGGGCCATATATTTT.

The CDR3 sequence: CASSLYSGQVDTQYF. The CDR3 nucleotides read TGTGCCAGCAGTCTTTATTCGGGACAGGTAGATACGCAGTATTTT. The chain is built from TRBV2 and TRBJ2-3; 8 bases are shared with TRBD1. Trimming cost V 5 bases and J 5 bases; bases outside gene matches: 9. CDR1 is SNHLY, CDR2 FYNNEI, per germline. The CDR3 is made up of 15 amino acids.

Comments on this clone: The same CDR3 also results from other DNA sequences found in this sample. This chain connects TRBV18 to TRBJ1-1, with 9 bases fitting TRBD1. Unmatched junction bases numbered 2, after V lost 3 bases and J lost 6 bases. CDR3 length: 13 residues. Germline V gene sequence: CDR1 KGHSH, CDR2 LQKENI. CDR3 residues: CASSPGQGAEAFF. As DNA, the CDR3 is TGTGCCAGCTCACCGGGACAGGGCGCTGAAGCTTTCTTT. Full variable domain (remainder filled in from reference TRBV18 and TRBJ1-1): NAGVMQNPRHLVRRRGQEARLRCSPMKGHSHVYWYRQLPEEGLKFMVYLQKENIIDESGMPKERFSAEFPKEGPSILRIQQVVRGDSAAYFCASSPGQGAEAFFGQGTRLTVV.

The chain uses TRBV28 and TRBJ2-1; D ambiguous. Trimming pared 2 bases from V and 9 bases from J, leaving 17 bases between. This CDR3 spans 15 amino acids. Germline lookup yields CDR1 MDHEN and CDR2 SYDVKM. The DNA of the CDR3 is TGTGCCAGCAGTTTAGCTAACGAACCGGGTAGTGAGCAGTTCTTC. Residues: CASSLANEPGSEQFF. Drawing the rest from reference TRBV28 and TRBJ2-1, the complete variable domain is DVKVTQSSRYLVKRTGEKVFLECVQDMDHENMFWYRQDPGLGLRLIYFSYDVKMKEKGDIPEGYSVSREKKERFSLILESASTNQTSMYLCASSLANEPGSEQFFGPGTRLTVL.

This clone appeared once. V and J are TRBV2 and TRBJ2-1, with TRBD2 identical over 8 bases. This CDR3 is 15 amino acids long. Trimming cost V 7 bases and J 7 bases; bases outside gene matches: 12. The V gene's germline CDR1 is SNHLY and CDR2 FYNNEI. Here the CDR3 reads CASILSGIGGNEQFF. CDR3 nucleotide sequence: TGTGCCAGCATCCTTAGCGGGATCGGTGGGAATGAGCAGTTCTTC.

This chain uses TRBV28 with TRBJ2-7; D is perhaps TRBD2 (5 bases). The germline V gene has CDR1 MDHEN and CDR2 SYDVKM. The CDR3 has 13 residues. Trimming took off 3 bases at V and 1 base at J, with 7 bases between the two ends. The CDR3 region has the DNA TGTGCCAGCAGTTTTCGGGGATCCTACGAGCAGTACTTC. Translated: CASSFRGSYEQYF.

J is TRBJ2-1 and V is TRBV5-6; perhaps TRBD1 as D (6 bases). CDR3 size: 16 residues. CDR1 is SGHDT and CDR2 is YYEEEE in the germline V gene. The V end lost 3 bases, the J end lost 0 bases, and 13 bases lay between the germline ends. In DNA, the CDR3 is TGTGCCAGCAGCTCCACGACAGGCAGCTCCTACAATGAGCAGTTCTTC. Residues: CASSSTTGSSYNEQFF.

The chain employs TRBV5-4 and TRBJ1-2; D is undetermined. Germline V CDR1 and CDR2: SGHNT, YYREEE (reference sequence). V lost 3 bases and J lost 4, with 16 bases in between. CDR3 size: 15 residues. CDR3 sequence reads: CASSSPGVSGYGYTF. The DNA for the CDR3 is TGTGCCAGCAGCTCCCCCGGGGTATCAGGCTATGGCTACACCTTC.

V gene TRBV9 combines with J gene TRBJ1-1; D unclear. V lost 0 bases, J lost 4 bases, and 13 bases lay in between. CDR1 is SGDLS, CDR2 YYNGEE, per germline. CDR3 length equals 15 residues. CDR3 region: CASSVGFTGSTEAFF. CDR3 nucleotide sequence: TGTGCCAGCAGCGTAGGCTTTACCGGTAGCACTGAAGCTTTCTTT.

The chain couples TRBV7-8 to TRBJ1-5; 7 bases line up with TRBD1. The V and J ends lost 1 base and 0 bases, in that order; junction bases with no gene match: 9. The CDR3 runs to 18 residues. The germline gives CDR1 SGHVS, CDR2 FQNEAQ. The CDR3 nucleotides are TGTGCCAGCAGCTTAGTTGACAGGGACTTGTATAGCAATCAGCCCCAGCATTTT. It is translated as CASSLVDRDLYSNQPQHF. Looking up the rest from reference TRBV7-8 and TRBJ1-5 gives the full variable domain: GAGVSQSPRYKVAKRGQDVALRCDPISGHVSLFWYQQALGQGPEFLTYFQNEAQLDKSGLPSDRFFAERPEGSVSTLKIQRTQQEDSAVYLCASSLVDRDLYSNQPQHFGDGTRLSIL.